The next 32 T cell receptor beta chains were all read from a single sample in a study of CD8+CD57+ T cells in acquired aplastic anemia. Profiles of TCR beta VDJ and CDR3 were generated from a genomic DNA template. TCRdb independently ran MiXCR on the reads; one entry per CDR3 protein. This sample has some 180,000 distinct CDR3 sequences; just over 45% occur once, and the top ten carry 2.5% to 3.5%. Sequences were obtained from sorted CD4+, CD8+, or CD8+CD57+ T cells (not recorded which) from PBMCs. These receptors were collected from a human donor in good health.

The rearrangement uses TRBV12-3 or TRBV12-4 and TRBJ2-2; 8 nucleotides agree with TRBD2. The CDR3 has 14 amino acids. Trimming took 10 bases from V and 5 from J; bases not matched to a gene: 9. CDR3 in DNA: TGTGCCAATGGGGCGGGAGGTTTGACCGGGGAGCTGTTTTTT. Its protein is CANGAGGLTGELFF.

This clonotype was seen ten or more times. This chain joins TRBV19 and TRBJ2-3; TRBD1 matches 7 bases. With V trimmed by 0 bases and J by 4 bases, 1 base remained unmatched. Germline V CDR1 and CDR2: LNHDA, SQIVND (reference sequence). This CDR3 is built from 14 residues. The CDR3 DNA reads TGTGCCAGTAGTATAGACCAGGGGGCAGATACGCAGTATTTT. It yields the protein CASSIDQGADTQYF.

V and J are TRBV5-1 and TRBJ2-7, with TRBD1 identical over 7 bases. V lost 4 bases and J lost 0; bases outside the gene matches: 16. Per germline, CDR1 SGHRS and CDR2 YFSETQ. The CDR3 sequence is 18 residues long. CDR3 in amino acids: CASSPEPTGVPSSYEQYF. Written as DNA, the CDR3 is TGCGCCAGCAGCCCAGAGCCCACAGGGGTTCCTAGCTCCTACGAGCAGTACTTC.

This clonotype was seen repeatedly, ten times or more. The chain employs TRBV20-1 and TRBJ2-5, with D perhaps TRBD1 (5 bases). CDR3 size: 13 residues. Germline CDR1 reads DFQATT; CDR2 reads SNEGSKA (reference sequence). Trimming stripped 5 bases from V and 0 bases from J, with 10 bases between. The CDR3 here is CSASHRYQETQYF. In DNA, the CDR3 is TGCAGTGCTTCCCACAGGTACCAAGAGACCCAGTACTTC.

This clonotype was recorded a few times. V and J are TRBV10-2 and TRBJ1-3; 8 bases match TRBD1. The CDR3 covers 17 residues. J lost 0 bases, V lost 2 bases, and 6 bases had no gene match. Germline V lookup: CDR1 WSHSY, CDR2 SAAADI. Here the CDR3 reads CASSEVGQADSGNTIYF. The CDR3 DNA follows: TGCGCCAGCAGTGAGGTGGGACAGGCCGACTCTGGAAACACCATATATTTT.

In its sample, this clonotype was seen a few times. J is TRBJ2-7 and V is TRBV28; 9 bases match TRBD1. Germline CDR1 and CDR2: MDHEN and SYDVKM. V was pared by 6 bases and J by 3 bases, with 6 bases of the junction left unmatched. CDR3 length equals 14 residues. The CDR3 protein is CASRGQGGHYEQYF. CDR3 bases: TGTGCCAGCAGGGGACAGGGCGGACACTACGAGCAGTACTTC.

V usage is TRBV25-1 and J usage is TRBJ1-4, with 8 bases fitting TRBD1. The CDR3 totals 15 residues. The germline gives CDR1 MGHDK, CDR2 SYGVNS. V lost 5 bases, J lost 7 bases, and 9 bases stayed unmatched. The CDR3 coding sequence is TGTGCCAGCAGTCCCGGACAGGGCTGGGTTGAAAAACTGTTTTTT. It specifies CASSPGQGWVEKLFF.

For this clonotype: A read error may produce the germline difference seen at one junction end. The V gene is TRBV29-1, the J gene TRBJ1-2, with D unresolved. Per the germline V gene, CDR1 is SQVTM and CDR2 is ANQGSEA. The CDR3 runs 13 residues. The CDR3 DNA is TGCAGCGCTGAAGATGGGATTAGCTATGGCTACACCTTC. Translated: CSAEDGISYGYTF. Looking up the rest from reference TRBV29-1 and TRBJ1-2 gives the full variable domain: SAVISQKPSRDICQRGTSLTIQCQVDSQVTMMFWYRQQPGQSLTLIATANQGSEATYESGFVIDKFPISRPNLTFSTLTVSNMSPEDSSIYLCSAEDGISYGYTFGSGTRLTVV.

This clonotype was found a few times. The CDR3 DNA sequence: TGCAGTGCTAGCCAGGGGAGTGGAGATACGCAGTATTTT. This translates into CSASQGSGDTQYF. V usage is TRBV20-1 and J usage is TRBJ2-3; D may be TRBD1 (6 bases). This CDR3 has 13 amino acids. The germline V and J ends were trimmed by 3 bases and 5 bases, with 12 bases remaining between them. Germline CDR1 is DFQATT and CDR2 is SNEGSKA (reference sequence).

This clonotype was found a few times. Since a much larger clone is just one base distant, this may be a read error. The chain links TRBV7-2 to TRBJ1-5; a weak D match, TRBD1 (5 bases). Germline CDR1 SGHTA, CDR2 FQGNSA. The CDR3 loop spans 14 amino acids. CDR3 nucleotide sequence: TGTGTCAGCAGCTTAGGTCAGGGATATCAGCCCCAGCATTTT. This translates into CVSSLGQGYQPQHF.

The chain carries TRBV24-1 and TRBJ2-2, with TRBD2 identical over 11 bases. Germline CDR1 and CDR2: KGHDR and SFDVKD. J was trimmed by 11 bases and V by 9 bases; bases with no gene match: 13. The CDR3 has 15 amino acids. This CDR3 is CATGGTSGTPGELFF. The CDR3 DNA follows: TGTGCCACCGGCGGGACTAGCGGTACTCCGGGCGAGCTGTTTTTT.

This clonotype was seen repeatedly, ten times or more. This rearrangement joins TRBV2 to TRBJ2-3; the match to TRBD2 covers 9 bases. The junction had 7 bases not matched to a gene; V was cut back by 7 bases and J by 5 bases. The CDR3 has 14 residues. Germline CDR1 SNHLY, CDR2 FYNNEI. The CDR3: CASTIAGAVDTQYF. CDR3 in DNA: TGTGCCAGCACCATAGCGGGAGCAGTAGATACGCAGTATTTT.

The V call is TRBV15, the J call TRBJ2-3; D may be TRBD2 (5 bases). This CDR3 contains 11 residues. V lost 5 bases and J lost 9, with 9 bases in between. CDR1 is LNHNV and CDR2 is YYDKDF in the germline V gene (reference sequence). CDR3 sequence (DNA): TGTGCCACCAGCCCAGGAGGCACGCAGTATTTT. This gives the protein CATSPGGTQYF.

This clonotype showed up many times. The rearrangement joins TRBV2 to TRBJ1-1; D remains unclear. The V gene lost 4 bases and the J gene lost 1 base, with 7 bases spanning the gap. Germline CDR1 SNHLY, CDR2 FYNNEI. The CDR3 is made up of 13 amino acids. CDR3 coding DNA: TGTGCCAGCAGTGTTAGCTCGAACACTGAAGCTTTCTTT. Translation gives CASSVSSNTEAFF.

The CDR3 region is CASSRAYQETQYF. The CDR3 nucleotides read TGTGCCAGCAGTCGGGCCTACCAAGAGACCCAGTACTTC. V usage is TRBV5-8 and J usage is TRBJ2-5, with D hard to call. V lost 5 bases to trimming and J lost 0 bases, with 8 bases between them. Germline loops: CDR1 SGHTS, CDR2 YDEGEE. The CDR3 length is 13 residues.

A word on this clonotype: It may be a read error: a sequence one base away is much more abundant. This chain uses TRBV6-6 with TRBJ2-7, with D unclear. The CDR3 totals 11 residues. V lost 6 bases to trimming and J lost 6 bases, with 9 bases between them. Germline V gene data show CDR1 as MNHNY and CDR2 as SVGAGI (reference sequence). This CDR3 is CASSLLCEQYF. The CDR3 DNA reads TGTGCCAGCAGCCTATTATGCGAGCAGTACTTC.

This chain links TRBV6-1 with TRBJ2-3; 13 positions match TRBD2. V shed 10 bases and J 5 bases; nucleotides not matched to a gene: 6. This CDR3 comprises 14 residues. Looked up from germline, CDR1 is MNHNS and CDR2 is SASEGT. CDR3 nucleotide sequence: TGTGCCACCACTAGCGGGGGGGACCGAGATACGCAGTATTTT. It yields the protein CATTSGGDRDTQYF.

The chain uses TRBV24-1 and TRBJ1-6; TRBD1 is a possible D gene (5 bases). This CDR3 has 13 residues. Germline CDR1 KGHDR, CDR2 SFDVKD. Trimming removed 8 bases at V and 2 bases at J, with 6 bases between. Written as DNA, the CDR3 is TGTGCCACCATGGGACCCTATAATTCACCCCTCCACTTT. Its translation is CATMGPYNSPLHF.

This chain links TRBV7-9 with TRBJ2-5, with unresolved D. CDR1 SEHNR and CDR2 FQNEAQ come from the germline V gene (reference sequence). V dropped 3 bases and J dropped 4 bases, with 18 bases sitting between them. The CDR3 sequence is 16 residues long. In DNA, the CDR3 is TGTGCCAGCAGCTTGCGAGATACCATGGTCAGAGAGACCCAGTACTTC. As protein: CASSLRDTMVRETQYF.

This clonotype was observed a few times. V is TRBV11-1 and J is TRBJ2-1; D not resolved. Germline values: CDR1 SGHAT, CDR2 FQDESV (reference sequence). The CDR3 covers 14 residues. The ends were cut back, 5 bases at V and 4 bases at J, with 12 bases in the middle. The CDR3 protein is CASSPSDGYNEQFF. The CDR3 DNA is TGTGCCAGCAGCCCCTCGGACGGATACAATGAGCAGTTCTTC.

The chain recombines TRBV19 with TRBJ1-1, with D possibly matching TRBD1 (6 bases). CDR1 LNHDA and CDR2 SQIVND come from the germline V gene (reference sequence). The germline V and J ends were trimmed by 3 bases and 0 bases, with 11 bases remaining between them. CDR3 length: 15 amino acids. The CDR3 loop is CASSMGGRLNTEAFF. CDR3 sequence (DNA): TGTGCCAGTAGTATGGGGGGCAGGCTGAACACTGAAGCTTTCTTT. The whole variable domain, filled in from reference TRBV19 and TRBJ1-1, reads DGGITQSPKYLFRKEGQNVTLSCEQNLNHDAMYWYRQDPGQGLRLIYYSQIVNDFQKGDIAEGYSVSREKKESFPLTVTSAQKNPTAFYLCASSMGGRLNTEAFFGQGTRLTVV.

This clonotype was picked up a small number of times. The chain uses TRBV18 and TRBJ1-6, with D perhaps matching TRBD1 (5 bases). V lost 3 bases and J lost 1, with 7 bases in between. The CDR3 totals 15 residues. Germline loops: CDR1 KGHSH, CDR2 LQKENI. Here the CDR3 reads CASSPQGSYNSPLHF. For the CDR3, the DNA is TGTGCCAGCTCACCGCAGGGTTCCTATAATTCACCCCTCCACTTT.

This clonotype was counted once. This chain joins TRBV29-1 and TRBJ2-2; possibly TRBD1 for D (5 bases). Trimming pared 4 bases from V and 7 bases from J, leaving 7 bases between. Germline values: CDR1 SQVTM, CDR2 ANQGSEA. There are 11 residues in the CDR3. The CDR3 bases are TGCAGCGTTGTAAGGGGCGGGGAGCTGTTTTTT. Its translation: CSVVRGGELFF.

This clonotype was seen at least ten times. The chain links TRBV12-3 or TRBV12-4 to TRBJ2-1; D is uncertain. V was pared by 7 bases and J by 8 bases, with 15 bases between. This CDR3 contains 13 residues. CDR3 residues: CASTIGVWDEQFF. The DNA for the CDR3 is TGTGCCAGCACCATAGGAGTCTGGGATGAGCAGTTCTTC.

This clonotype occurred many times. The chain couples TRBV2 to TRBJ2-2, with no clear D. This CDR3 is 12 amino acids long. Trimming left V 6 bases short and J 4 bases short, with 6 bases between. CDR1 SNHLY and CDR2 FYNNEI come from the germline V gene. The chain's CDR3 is CASRRPTGELFF. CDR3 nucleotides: TGTGCCAGCAGAAGACCCACCGGGGAGCTGTTTTTT.

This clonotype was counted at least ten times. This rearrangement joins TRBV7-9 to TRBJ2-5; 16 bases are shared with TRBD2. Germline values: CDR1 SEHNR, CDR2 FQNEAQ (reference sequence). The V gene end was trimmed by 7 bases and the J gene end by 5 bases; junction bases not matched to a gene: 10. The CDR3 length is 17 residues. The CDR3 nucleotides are TGTGCCAGCACCACCGGGACTAGCGGGAGGGCCAGGGAGACCCAGTACTTC. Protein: CASTTGTSGRARETQYF.

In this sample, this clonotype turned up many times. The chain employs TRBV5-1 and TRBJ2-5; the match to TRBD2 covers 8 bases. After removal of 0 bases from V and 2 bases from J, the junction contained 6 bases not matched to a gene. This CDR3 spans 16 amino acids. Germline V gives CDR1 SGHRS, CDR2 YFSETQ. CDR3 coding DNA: TGCGCCAGCAGCTTGGGGAGCGGGAGTGGTCAAGAGACCCAGTACTTC. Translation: CASSLGSGSGQETQYF.

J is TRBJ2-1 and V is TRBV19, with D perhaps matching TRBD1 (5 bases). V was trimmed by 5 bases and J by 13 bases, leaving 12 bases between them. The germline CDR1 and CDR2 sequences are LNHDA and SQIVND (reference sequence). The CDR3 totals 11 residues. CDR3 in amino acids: CASSVGAGQFF. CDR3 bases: TGTGCCAGTAGTGTAGGGGCAGGCCAGTTCTTC.

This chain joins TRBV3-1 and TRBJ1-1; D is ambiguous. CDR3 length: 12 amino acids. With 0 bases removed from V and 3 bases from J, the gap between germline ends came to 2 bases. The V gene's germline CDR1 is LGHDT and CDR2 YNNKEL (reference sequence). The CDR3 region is CASSQDDTEAFF. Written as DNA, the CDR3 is TGTGCCAGCAGCCAAGATGACACTGAAGCTTTCTTT.

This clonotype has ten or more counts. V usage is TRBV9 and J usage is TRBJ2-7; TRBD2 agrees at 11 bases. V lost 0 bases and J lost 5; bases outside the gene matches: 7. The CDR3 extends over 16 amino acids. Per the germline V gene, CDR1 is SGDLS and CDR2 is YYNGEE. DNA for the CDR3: TGTGCCAGCAGCGTAGATGCTCTAGCGGGGGGTAACGAGCAGTACTTC. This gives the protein CASSVDALAGGNEQYF.

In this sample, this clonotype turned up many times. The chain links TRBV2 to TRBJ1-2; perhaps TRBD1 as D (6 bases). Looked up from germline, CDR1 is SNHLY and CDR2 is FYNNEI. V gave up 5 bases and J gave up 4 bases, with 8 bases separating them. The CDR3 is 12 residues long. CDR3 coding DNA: TGTGCCAGCAGTTCGGACAGCTATGGCTACACCTTC. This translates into CASSSDSYGYTF.

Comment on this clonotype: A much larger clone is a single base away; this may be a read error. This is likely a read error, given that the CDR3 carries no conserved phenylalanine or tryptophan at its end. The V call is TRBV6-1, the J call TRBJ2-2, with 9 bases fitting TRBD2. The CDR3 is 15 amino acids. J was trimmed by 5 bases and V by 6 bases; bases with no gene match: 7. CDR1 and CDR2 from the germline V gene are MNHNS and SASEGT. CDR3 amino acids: CASRLAGGRTGELFL. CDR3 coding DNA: TGTGCCAGCAGACTGGCGGGAGGGCGAACCGGGGAGCTGTTTCTT.